One sample yielded the 14 T cell receptor beta chains listed below, sequenced in a study of CD8 T cells in ankylosing spondylitis. Study outcomes and limitations: There was a TCR beta motif, made of several highly homologous variants, that appeared characteristic of ankylosing spondylitis blood.

TCRdb fed the 5' RACE reads into MiXCR, producing one record per CDR3 protein. The table has around 440,000 distinct CDR3 sequences, over 15% seen once. For these receptors, no antigen is known. Sequencing input: blood, either unsorted or a sorted T cell fraction (not recorded which). The receptors stem from a male donor with ankylosing spondylitis.

The CDR3 here is CASSRYATGNYEQYF. CDR3 coding DNA: TGTGCCAGCAGTAGGTATGCGACAGGGAATTACGAGCAGTACTTC. The chain links TRBV25-1 to TRBJ2-7; 7 bases line up with TRBD1. J gave up 4 bases and V 5 bases, and 11 bases lay outside the gene matches. Germline V gene sequence: CDR1 MGHDK, CDR2 SYGVNS. This CDR3 comprises 15 residues.

The chain recombines TRBV28 with TRBJ2-7; possible D gene TRBD2, 6 bases. The CDR3 runs 15 residues. The V and J ends lost 5 bases and 3 bases respectively, with 17 bases between them. Per germline, CDR1 MDHEN and CDR2 SYDVKM. The CDR3 protein is CASSGGAIHLYEQYF. The CDR3 region has the DNA TGTGCCAGCAGTGGCGGGGCGATCCACCTCTACGAGCAGTACTTC.

At least ten counts were recorded for this clonotype. The chain uses TRBV4-2 and TRBJ1-1, with TRBD1 matching 7 bases. Germline lookup yields CDR1 LGHNA and CDR2 YNFKEQ. CDR3 length equals 15 residues. CDR3 amino acids: CAAGKTGTMNTEAFF. CDR3 DNA: TGTGCAGCCGGGAAGACAGGGACCATGAACACTGAAGCTTTCTTT.

This clonotype showed up many times. The J gene is TRBJ2-7, the V gene TRBV5-1; no reliable D call. The germline V gene encodes CDR1 SGHRS and CDR2 YFSETQ. V was clipped by 0 bases and J by 0 bases, with 10 bases between them. The CDR3 runs to 15 residues. CDR3 residues: CASSLGGPSSYEQYF. CDR3 DNA: TGCGCCAGCAGCTTGGGAGGCCCCAGCTCCTACGAGCAGTACTTC.

This sequence joins TRBV6-2 or TRBV6-3 and TRBJ2-1, with D perhaps matching TRBD1 or TRBD2 (5 bases each). Germline assignment: CDR1 MNHEY and CDR2 SVGEGT. Trimming stripped 0 bases from V and 7 bases from J, with 13 bases between. CDR3 length: 15 amino acids. CDR3 loop: CASSYSMGEWNEQFF. The CDR3, as DNA: TGTGCCAGCAGTTACTCGATGGGGGAGTGGAATGAGCAGTTCTTC.

This clonotype occurred many times. The genes are TRBV12-3 or TRBV12-4 and TRBJ1-6; D call uncertain. There are 12 residues in the CDR3. V was shortened by 3 bases and J by 10 bases, with 7 bases between the two germline ends. CDR3 DNA: TGTGCCAGCAGTTTGAAGGGATCACCCCTCCACTTT. Its translation is CASSLKGSPLHF.

This clonotype was detected a few times. CDR3 DNA sequence: TGTGCCAGCATGAACACTGAAGCTTTCTTT. It is translated as CASMNTEAFF. The chain links TRBV12-3 or TRBV12-4 to TRBJ1-1; no clear D gene. The V gene lost 7 bases and the J gene lost 0 bases, with 0 bases spanning the gap. CDR3 length: 10 amino acids.

This sequence joins TRBV29-1 and TRBJ1-1; no reliable D call. CDR1 is SQVTM and CDR2 is ANQGSEA in the germline V gene. The germline V and J ends were trimmed by 7 bases and 1 base, with 7 bases remaining between them. The CDR3 is 11 residues long. The CDR3 coding sequence is TGCAGCGCCCAGCAGAACACTGAAGCTTTCTTT. This gives the protein CSAQQNTEAFF. Combining the CDR3 with reference TRBV29-1 and TRBJ1-1 gives the whole variable domain SAVISQKPSRDICQRGTSLTIQCQVDSQVTMMFWYRQQPGQSLTLIATANQGSEATYESGFVIDKFPISRPNLTFSTLTVSNMSPEDSSIYLCSAQQNTEAFFGQGTRLTVV.

This chain's CDR3 is CSARGSGQPQHF. The CDR3, as DNA: TGCAGTGCTAGGGGTAGCGGTCAGCCCCAGCATTTT. This chain uses TRBV20-1 with TRBJ1-5; D ambiguous. The CDR3 spans 12 residues. Germline CDR1 reads DFQATT; CDR2 reads SNEGSKA (reference sequence). The V end was cut by 3 bases, the J end by 6 bases, with 9 bases between.

This clonotype was recorded at least ten times. The chain carries TRBV7-8 and TRBJ2-7; possibly TRBD1 for D (6 bases). This CDR3 is built from 15 residues. Trimming shortened V by 0 bases and J by 2 bases, and 11 bases separated the two germline ends. Per the germline V gene, CDR1 is SGHVS and CDR2 is FQNEAQ. The CDR3 DNA reads as TGTGCCAGCAGCTTAGCCTCACAGGGCCCCTACGAGCAGTACTTC. Translating gives CASSLASQGPYEQYF.

V is TRBV7-9 and J is TRBJ1-3; D is perhaps TRBD1 (6 bases). Germline V gene data show CDR1 as SEHNR and CDR2 as FQNEAQ (reference sequence). The CDR3 has 13 amino acids. Between the trimmed V and J ends, which lost 9 bases and 4 bases, there was a span of 13 bases. CDR3 region: CASLQGGGNTIYF. DNA for the CDR3: TGTGCCAGTTTACAGGGCGGCGGAAACACCATATATTTT.

The chain employs TRBV19 and TRBJ1-2; D is possibly TRBD1 (5 bases). V was shortened by 3 bases and J by 7 bases, with 12 bases between the two germline ends. The CDR3 covers 13 residues. Germline V CDR1 and CDR2: LNHDA, SQIVND (reference sequence). This chain's CDR3 is CASSIAQGRGYTF. The CDR3 DNA is TGTGCCAGTAGTATCGCGCAGGGTCGTGGCTACACCTTC.

The rearrangement joins TRBV5-1 to TRBJ2-7, with no clear D. Germline V gene sequence: CDR1 SGHRS, CDR2 YFSETQ. The V and J ends lost 0 bases and 2 bases respectively, with 9 bases between them. The CDR3 is made up of 14 amino acids. In DNA, the CDR3 is TGCGCCAGCAGCTTGGAACGTGGGGCCTACGAGCAGTACTTC. Translating gives CASSLERGAYEQYF. Supplemented by reference TRBV5-1 and TRBJ2-7, the full variable domain reads KAGVTQTPRYLIKTRGQQVTLSCSPISGHRSVSWYQQTPGQGLQFLFEYFSETQRNKGNFPGRFSGRQFSNSRSEMNVSTLELGDSALYLCASSLERGAYEQYFGPGTRLTVT.

J is TRBJ2-5 and V is TRBV28; D unresolved. The germline V and J ends were trimmed by 6 bases and 4 bases, with 9 bases remaining between them. CDR1 is MDHEN, CDR2 SYDVKM, per germline. The CDR3 extends over 12 amino acids. CDR3 bases: TGTGCCAGCAGAGGAGTAAGAGAGACCCAGTACTTC. It yields the protein CASRGVRETQYF.